Reported below is one T cell receptor (beta chain). The target antigen is unknown. Germline lookup yields CDR1 MGHRA and CDR2 YSYEKL. V was clipped by 2 bases and J by 7 bases; unmatched bases: 5. The CDR3 runs 15 residues. This sample was taken from a study of shared clonotypes between healthy human individuals. About the study: Those who served as donors were a couple of women and three men between the ages of 18 and 49. Study-wide points: Of the naive CD4 clonotypes, about 5% were shared across a few donors. The study found lower generation probabilities in non-shared clonotypes than in those shared by all four donors. Sampling involved blood alone; tissue repertoires likely differ.

Profiling relied on immunoSEQ multiplex PCR, and the TCRdb table lists in-frame clones only, not all of them. The repertoire holds about 660,000 clones, with under 80% as singletons. The clonotype was recovered from a woman in her 30s in good health. The sequenced sample consisted of memory CD4+ T cells sorted from blood. Subset given: CD45RA-negative fraction. This chain connects TRBV4-1 to TRBJ1-4; 9 nucleotides align to TRBD1. Here the CDR3 DNA reads TGCGCCAGCAGCCAACTGGACAGGGGTGGTGAAAAACTGTTTTTT. It is translated as CASSQLDRGGEKLFF.